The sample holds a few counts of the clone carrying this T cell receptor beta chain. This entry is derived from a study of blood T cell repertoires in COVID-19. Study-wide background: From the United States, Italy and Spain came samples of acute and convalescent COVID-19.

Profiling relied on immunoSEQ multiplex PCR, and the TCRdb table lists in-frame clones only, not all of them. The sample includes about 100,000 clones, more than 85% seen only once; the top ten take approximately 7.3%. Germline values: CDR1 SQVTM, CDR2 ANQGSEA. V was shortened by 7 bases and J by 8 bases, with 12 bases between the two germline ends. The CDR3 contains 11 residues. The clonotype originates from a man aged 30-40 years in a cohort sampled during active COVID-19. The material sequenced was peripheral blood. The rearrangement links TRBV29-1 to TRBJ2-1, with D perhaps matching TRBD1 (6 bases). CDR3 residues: CSADRFDEQFF. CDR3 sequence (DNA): TGCAGCGCCGACAGGTTCGATGAGCAGTTCTTC.